The 23 T cell receptor beta chains in this list originate from one sample, sequenced in a study of post-analysis software for immune sequencing data. Whole-study results and caveats: TRBV5-6, TRBV5-1 and TRBV20-1 were among several TRBV segments more frequent in patients than controls.

cDNA libraries for TCR beta contained unique molecular identifiers. Each CDR3 protein gets one entry after TCRdb re-called the PCR reads with MiXCR. The sample includes about 170,000 distinct CDR3 sequences, around 30% of them seen just once. No antigen has been assigned to these receptors. The sequencing sample was made of blood. These receptors came from a girl aged 10-17 years with multiple sclerosis.

This clonotype has a handful of counts. This sequence joins TRBV6-5 and TRBJ2-7; 8 bases match TRBD1. Germline CDR1 and CDR2: MNHEY and SVGAGI. J gave up 5 bases and V 2 bases, and 5 bases lay outside the gene matches. The CDR3 totals 14 residues. CDR3 nucleotides: TGTGCCAGCAGTTACGAGGGCAGGGGGCACGAGCAGTACTTC. Translation: CASSYEGRGHEQYF.

On this clonotype: Possible read error: a much larger clone is one base away. The chain joins TRBV3-1 to TRBJ2-7; the D gene is possibly TRBD2 (5 bases). Trimming took 3 bases from V and 6 from J, leaving 12 bases between them. CDR1 is LGHDT and CDR2 is YNNKEL in the germline V gene (reference sequence). There are 13 residues in the CDR3. The CDR3, as DNA: TGTGCCAGCAGCCAGGCCGACGGGGTCGAGCAGTACTTC. Its protein is CASSQADGVEQYF.

This clonotype came up many times. The chain has TRBV4-1 and TRBJ2-1; 8 bases fit TRBD2. Germline CDR1 reads MGHRA; CDR2 reads YSYEKL. J was trimmed by 2 bases and V by 0 bases; bases with no gene match: 9. This CDR3 is built from 18 residues. CDR3: CASSQDLAAGGPYNEQFF. CDR3 nucleotides: TGCGCCAGCAGCCAAGACCTCGCGGCGGGAGGCCCCTACAATGAGCAGTTCTTC.

The chain links TRBV10-3 to TRBJ1-6; D ambiguous. CDR3 length equals 15 residues. Trimming took 8 bases from V and 7 from J, leaving 18 bases between them. CDR1 and CDR2 (germline): ENHRY, SYGVKD. The CDR3 region has the DNA TGTGCCATCGGTTCGGACCTACTTGGGAATTCACCCCTCCACTTT. This gives the protein CAIGSDLLGNSPLHF.

There are a few counts of this clonotype. The chain joins TRBV5-4 to TRBJ2-1, with D possibly TRBD2 on 6 matching bases. V shed 4 bases and J shed 6 bases, with 20 bases lying between them. CDR3 length equals 16 residues. Germline V gene sequence: CDR1 SGHNT, CDR2 YYREEE (reference sequence). DNA of the CDR3: TGTGCCAGCAGCCGCAGCGGGTTCGCGGTTGGCAATGAGCAGTTCTTC. Translating gives CASSRSGFAVGNEQFF.

The CDR3 spells CASSFTGATGTEAFF. Here the CDR3 DNA reads TGTGCCAGCAGCTTCACGGGGGCTACGGGCACTGAAGCTTTCTTT. The J gene is TRBJ1-1, the V gene TRBV7-9, with D possibly being TRBD1 (6 bases). The CDR3 covers 15 residues. CDR1 is SEHNR and CDR2 is FQNEAQ in the germline V gene (reference sequence). Trimming stripped 3 bases from V and 4 bases from J, with 15 bases between.

In this sample, this clonotype turned up many times. The chain is built from TRBV12-3 or TRBV12-4 and TRBJ2-5; weak D call: TRBD2 (6 bases). This CDR3 has 14 amino acids. Deletions cut 10 bases from V and 4 bases from J, with 19 bases between. The CDR3 protein is CAITKGWGLETQYF. The CDR3 coding sequence is TGTGCCATCACTAAGGGCTGGGGACTAGAGACCCAGTACTTC.

As to this clonotype: This may arise from a read error, as a much more abundant clone is one base away. The chain employs TRBV27 and TRBJ1-2, with 7 bases fitting TRBD1. V trimming: 6 bases; J trimming: 8 bases; junction bases outside the gene matches: 9. The length of the CDR3 is 13 residues. Germline assignment: CDR1 MNHEY and CDR2 SMNVEV (reference sequence). CDR3 nucleotide sequence: TGTGCCAGCAGCATGGAGACAGGGCAGGGCTACACCTTC. Its protein product is CASSMETGQGYTF.

Of note for this clonotype: A much bigger clone sits one base away, suggesting this may be a read error. The V call is TRBV5-6, the J call TRBJ2-5; tentatively, D is TRBD2 (6 bases). Germline CDR1 reads SGHDT; CDR2 reads YYEEEE. V lost 6 bases and J lost 11, with 23 bases in between. The CDR3 spans 14 residues. The CDR3 coding sequence is TGTGCCAGCACTAAGTGGAGGGCCGGCGACGGGCAGTACTTC. The encoded protein is CASTKWRAGDGQYF.

With regard to this clonotype: A much bigger clone sits one base away, suggesting this may be a read error. This chain links TRBV11-2 with TRBJ2-7, with D perhaps TRBD1 (7 bases). The germline CDR1 and CDR2 sequences are SGHAT and FQNNGV. This CDR3 region has 14 residues. CDR3 nucleotides: TGTGCCAGCAGCCCCACAGGGGACTCCTACGAGCGGTACTTC. It codes for CASSPTGDSYERYF.

The sample holds many counts of this clonotype. The J gene is TRBJ1-2, the V gene TRBV7-8; 7 bases are shared with TRBD1. The junction had 25 bases not matched to a gene; V was cut back by 8 bases and J by 4 bases. Per the germline V gene, CDR1 is SGHVS and CDR2 is FQNEAQ. The CDR3 runs 19 residues. CDR3 coding DNA: TGTGCCAGCCCCCCCGAAGGAATAGACAGGGCGAGTTTCGGCTATGGCTACACCTTC. Its protein is CASPPEGIDRASFGYGYTF.

This clonotype was found a few times. This CDR3 reads CASTLDPGQKYF. Written as DNA, the CDR3 is TGTGCCAGCACCTTGGATCCGGGACAGAAGTACTTC. The chain links TRBV7-8 to TRBJ2-7; 7 positions match TRBD1. Germline CDR1 reads SGHVS; CDR2 reads FQNEAQ. Trimming cost V 7 bases and J 11 bases; bases outside gene matches: 11. This CDR3 has 12 residues.

This clonotype was detected many times. V and J are TRBV7-2 and TRBJ2-7; D not resolved. Per germline, CDR1 SGHTA and CDR2 FQGNSA. This CDR3 region has 11 residues. Trimming cost V 3 bases and J 6 bases, with 6 bases left between them. The CDR3 nucleotides read TGTGCCAGCAGCTTCCAGATCGAGCAGTACTTC. Its protein product is CASSFQIEQYF.

Points on this clonotype: A much larger clone lies one base from this, so it may be a read error. The chain has TRBV7-6 and TRBJ2-1; possibly TRBD2 for D (6 bases). The CDR3 has 15 residues. Germline CDR1 SGHVS, CDR2 FNYEAQ. The CDR3 region is CACSFVVGGTNEQFF. The CDR3 DNA reads as TGTGCCTGCAGCTTTGTAGTGGGGGGAACGAATGAGCAGTTCTTC.

CDR3 protein: CSVSPPQVSSNEQFF. Written as DNA, the CDR3 is TGCAGCGTTAGCCCCCCGCAGGTTTCGTCCAATGAGCAGTTCTTC. V is TRBV29-1 and J is TRBJ2-1; no clear D gene. Per germline, CDR1 SQVTM and CDR2 ANQGSEA. V was clipped by 5 bases and J by 6 bases, with 20 bases between them. This CDR3 is built from 15 residues.

Concerning this clonotype: A much larger clone is a single base away; this may be a read error. The chain has TRBV5-1 and TRBJ2-3, with a weak D call TRBD2 (6 bases). Germline assignment: CDR1 SGHRS and CDR2 YFSETQ. The CDR3 extends over 15 amino acids. As DNA, the CDR3 is TGCGCCAGCAGCACAAGCGGGCCCATCACAGATACGCGGTATTTT. As protein: CASSTSGPITDTRYF. Complete variable domain (other parts from reference TRBV5-1 and TRBJ2-3): KAGVTQTPRYLIKTRGQQVTLSCSPISGHRSVSWYQQTPGQGLQFLFEYFSETQRNKGNFPGRFSGRQFSNSRSEMNVSTLELGDSALYLCASSTSGPITDTRYFGPGTRLTVL.

There are many counts of this clonotype. This sequence joins TRBV6-6 and TRBJ1-2; the D is unclear. Trimming pared 6 bases from V and 5 bases from J, leaving 22 bases between. CDR1 MNHNY and CDR2 SVGAGI come from the germline V gene (reference sequence). CDR3 length: 16 residues. The CDR3 sequence: CASSPPRGPTLYGYTF. CDR3 bases: TGTGCCAGCAGCCCTCCCCGAGGACCGACCCTTTATGGCTACACCTTC.

For this clonotype: This may be a read error: a much more frequent sequence differs by one nucleotide. The chain links TRBV4-1 to TRBJ2-7; possible D gene TRBD2, 5 bases. The CDR3 contains 16 residues. Germline loops: CDR1 MGHRA, CDR2 YSYEKL. Trimming stripped 1 base from V and 7 bases from J, with 20 bases between. DNA of the CDR3: TGCGCCAGCAGCCAAGGGTTGGCTAGCAGGAGGTTTGAGCAGTACTTC. Its translation is CASSQGLASRRFEQYF.

This clonotype has only a few counts. The chain carries TRBV12-3 or TRBV12-4 and TRBJ2-6; no reliable D call. V was trimmed by 7 bases and J by 4 bases, leaving 5 bases between them. The CDR3 loop spans 12 amino acids. As DNA, the CDR3 is TGTGCCAGCACCCCCGGGGCCAACGTCCTGACTTTC. Its translation is CASTPGANVLTF.

As concerns this clonotype: Possible read error: a much larger clone is one base away. The chain is built from TRBV5-1 and TRBJ1-2, with TRBD1 matching over 11 bases. Germline values: CDR1 SGHRS, CDR2 YFSETQ. The CDR3 spans 15 residues. The CDR3, as DNA: TGCGCCAGCAGCTTGGGGACAGGGGGCCTTAATGGCCACACCTTC. It is translated as CASSLGTGGLNGHTF. The complete variable domain, with remaining parts taken from reference TRBV5-1 and TRBJ1-2, reads KAGVTQTPRYLIKTRGQQVTLSCSPISGHRSVSWYQQTPGQGLQFLFEYFSETQRNKGNFPGRFSGRQFSNSRSEMNVSTLELGDSALYLCASSLGTGGLNGHTFGSGTRLTVV.

This clonotype was picked up a small number of times. This may come from a read error, since a much larger clone is one base off. This chain connects TRBV12-3 or TRBV12-4 to TRBJ1-5; D is undetermined. The CDR3 is made up of 13 amino acids. The chain's CDR3 is CASSLGQNQPRHF. CDR3 in DNA: TGTGCCAGCAGTTTGGGTCAGAATCAGCCCCGGCATTTT.

This clonotype was picked up a small number of times. This may come from a read error, since a much larger clone is one base off. V usage is TRBV7-8 and J usage is TRBJ2-5, with D tentatively TRBD1 (5 bases). Looked up from germline, CDR1 is SGHVS and CDR2 is FQNEAQ. CDR3 length: 14 residues. CDR3 sequence (DNA): TGTGCCGGCAGCCCTGACAGACTCCAAGAGACCCAGTACTTC. Its translation is CAGSPDRLQETQYF.

As concerns this clonotype: Its ends do not fully match the called genes, so a read error is possible. The chain joins TRBV4-1 to TRBJ2-1; possibly TRBD1 for D (6 bases). This CDR3 contains 16 residues. Germline V lookup: CDR1 MGHRA, CDR2 YSYEKL. The CDR3 protein is CASSQPDRPVYNKQFF. The CDR3 DNA reads TGCGCCAGCAGCCAGCCCGACAGGCCAGTCTACAATAAGCAGTTCTTC.